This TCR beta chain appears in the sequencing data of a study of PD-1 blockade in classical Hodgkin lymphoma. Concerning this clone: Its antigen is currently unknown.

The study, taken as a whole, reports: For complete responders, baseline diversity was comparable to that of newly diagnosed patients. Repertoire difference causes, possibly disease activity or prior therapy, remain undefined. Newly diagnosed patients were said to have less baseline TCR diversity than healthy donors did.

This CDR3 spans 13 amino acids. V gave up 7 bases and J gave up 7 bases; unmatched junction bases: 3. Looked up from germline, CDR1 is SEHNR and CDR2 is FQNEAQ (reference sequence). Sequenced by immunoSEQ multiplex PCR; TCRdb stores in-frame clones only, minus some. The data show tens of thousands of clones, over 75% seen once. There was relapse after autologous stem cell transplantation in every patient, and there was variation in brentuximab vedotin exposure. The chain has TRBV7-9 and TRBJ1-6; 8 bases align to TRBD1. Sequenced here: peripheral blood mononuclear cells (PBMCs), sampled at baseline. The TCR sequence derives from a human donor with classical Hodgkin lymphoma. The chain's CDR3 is CASNTGGNSPLHF. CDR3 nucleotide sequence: TGTGCCAGCAACACAGGGGGAAATTCACCCCTCCACTTT.